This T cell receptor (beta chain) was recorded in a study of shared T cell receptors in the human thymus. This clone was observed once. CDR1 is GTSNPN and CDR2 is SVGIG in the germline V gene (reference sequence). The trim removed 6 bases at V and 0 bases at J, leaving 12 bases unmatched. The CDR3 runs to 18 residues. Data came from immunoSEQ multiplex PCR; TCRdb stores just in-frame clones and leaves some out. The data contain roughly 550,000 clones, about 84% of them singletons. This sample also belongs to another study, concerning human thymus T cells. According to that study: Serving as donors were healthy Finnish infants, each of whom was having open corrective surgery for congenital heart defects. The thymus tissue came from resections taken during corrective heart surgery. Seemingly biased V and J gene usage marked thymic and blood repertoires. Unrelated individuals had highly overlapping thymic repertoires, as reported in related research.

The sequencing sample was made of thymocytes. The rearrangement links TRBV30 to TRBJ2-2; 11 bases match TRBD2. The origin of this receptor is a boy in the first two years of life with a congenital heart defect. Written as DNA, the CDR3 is TGTGCCTGTACCGGGACTAGCGGAAAATTCGCGAACACCGGGGAGCTGTTTTTT. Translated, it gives CACTGTSGKFANTGELFF.